The sequence of this TCR beta chain was determined in a study of control samples from healthy donors and cancer patients. The assay was immunoSEQ multiplex PCR, and TCRdb's table has in-frame clones only and misses some. The table shows about 150,000 clones, with around 95% occurring only once. Germline V gene data show CDR1 as LGHDT and CDR2 as YNNKEL (reference sequence). V lost 0 bases to trimming and J lost 6 bases, with 5 bases between them. The CDR3 loop spans 13 amino acids. The chain couples TRBV3-1 (or the pseudogene TRBV3-2) to TRBJ2-2; D not certain. Source material: blood. This clonotype was sampled from a woman in her forties in good health. Written as DNA, the CDR3 is TGTGCCAGCAGCCAAGATCTAGCCGGGGAGCTGTTTTTT. This translates into CASSQDLAGELFF.